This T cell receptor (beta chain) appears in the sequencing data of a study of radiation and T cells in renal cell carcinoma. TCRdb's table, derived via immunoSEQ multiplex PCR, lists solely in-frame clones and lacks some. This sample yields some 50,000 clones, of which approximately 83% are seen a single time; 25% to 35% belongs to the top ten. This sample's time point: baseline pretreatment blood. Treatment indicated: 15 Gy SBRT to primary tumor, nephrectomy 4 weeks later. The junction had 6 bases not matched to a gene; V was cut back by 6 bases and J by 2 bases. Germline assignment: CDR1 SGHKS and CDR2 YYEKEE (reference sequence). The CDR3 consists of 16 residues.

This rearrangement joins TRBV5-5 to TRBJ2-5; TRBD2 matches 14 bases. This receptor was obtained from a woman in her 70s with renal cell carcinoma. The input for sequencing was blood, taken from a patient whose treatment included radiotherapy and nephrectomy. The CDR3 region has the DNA TGTGCCAGCACTTCGGGGACTAGCGGGAGACAAGAGACCCAGTACTTC. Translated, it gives CASTSGTSGRQETQYF. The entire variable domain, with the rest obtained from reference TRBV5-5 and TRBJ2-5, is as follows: DAGVTQSPTHLIKTRGQQVTLRCSPISGHKSVSWYQQVLGQGPQFIFQYYEKEERGRGNFPDRFSARQFPNYSSELNVNALLLGDSALYLCASTSGTSGRQETQYFGPGTRLLVL.